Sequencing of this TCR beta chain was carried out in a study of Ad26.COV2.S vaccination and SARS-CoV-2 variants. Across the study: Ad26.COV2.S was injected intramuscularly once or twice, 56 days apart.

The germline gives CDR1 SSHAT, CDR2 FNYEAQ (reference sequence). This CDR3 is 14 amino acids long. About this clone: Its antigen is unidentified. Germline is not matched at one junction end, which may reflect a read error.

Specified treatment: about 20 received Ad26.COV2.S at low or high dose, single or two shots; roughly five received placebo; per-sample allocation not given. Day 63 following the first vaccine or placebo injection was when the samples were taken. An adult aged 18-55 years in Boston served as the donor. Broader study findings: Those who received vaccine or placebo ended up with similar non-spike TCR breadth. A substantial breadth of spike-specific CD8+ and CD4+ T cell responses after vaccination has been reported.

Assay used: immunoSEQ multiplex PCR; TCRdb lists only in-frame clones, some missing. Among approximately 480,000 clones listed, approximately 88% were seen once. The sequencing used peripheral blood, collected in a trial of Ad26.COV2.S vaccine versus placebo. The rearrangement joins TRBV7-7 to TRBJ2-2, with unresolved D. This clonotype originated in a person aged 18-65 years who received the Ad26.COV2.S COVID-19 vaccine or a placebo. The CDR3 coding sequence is TGTGCTAGCAGCTTACAAGAATACACCGGGGAGCTGTTTTTT. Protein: CASSLQEYTGELFF.